This TCR beta chain was profiled in a study of blood T cells in healthy people across ages. Study outcomes and limitations: The study found more naive CD4+ cells and higher diversity in long-lived than aged donors.

This clonotype was found once. The antigen is undetermined. Through a sample-barcoded 5' primer and a J-beta primer mix, a second PCR was run for roughly 6 to 12 cycles. TCRdb re-called the 5' RACE reads through MiXCR, storing one row per CDR3 protein. The sample records around 1,500,000 distinct CDR3 sequences, 42% being singletons. Looked up from germline, CDR1 is LGHDT and CDR2 is YNNKEL (reference sequence). V was clipped by 1 base and J by 5 bases, with 8 bases between them. The CDR3 is made up of 13 amino acids. The chain couples TRBV3-1 to TRBJ2-5; TRBD2 is a possible D gene (5 bases). This receptor was obtained from a woman between 18 and 30 years old in good health. Sequencing was carried out using blood. The CDR3 bases are TGTGCCAGCAGCCAAGGAGGGCCGGAGACCCAGTACTTC. It yields the protein CASSQGGPETQYF.